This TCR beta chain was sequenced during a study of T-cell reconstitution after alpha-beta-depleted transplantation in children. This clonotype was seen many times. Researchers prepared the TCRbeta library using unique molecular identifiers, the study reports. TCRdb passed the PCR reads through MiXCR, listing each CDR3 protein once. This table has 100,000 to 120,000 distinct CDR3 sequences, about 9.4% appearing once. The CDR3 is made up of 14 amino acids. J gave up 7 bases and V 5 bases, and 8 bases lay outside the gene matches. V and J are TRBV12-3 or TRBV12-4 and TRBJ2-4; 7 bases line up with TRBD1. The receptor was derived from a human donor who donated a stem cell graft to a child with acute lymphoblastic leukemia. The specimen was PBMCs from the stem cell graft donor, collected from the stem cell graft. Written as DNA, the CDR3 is TGTGCCAGCAGTGATACCGGGACAGCGAACATTCAGTACTTC. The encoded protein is CASSDTGTANIQYF.